These 22 T cell receptor beta chains originate from one sample sequenced in a study of response to subunit inactivated influenza vaccine. In TCRdb, the RT-PCR reads were re-called with MiXCR into one record per CDR3 protein. The profile covers roughly 170,000 distinct CDR3 sequences, with around 9.2% appearing a single time and roughly a tenth taken by the ten largest. The sequencing here drew on non-naive T cells sorted from PBMCs, taken on the day of vaccination. The receptor set was obtained from a man aged 50-59 years who received an inactivated influenza vaccine.

The rearrangement uses TRBV6-2 or TRBV6-3 and TRBJ2-2, with a tentative D call TRBD2 (6 bases). The CDR3 length is 14 residues. V was shortened by 2 bases and J by 4 bases, with 8 bases between the two germline ends. Germline lookup yields CDR1 MNHEY and CDR2 SVGEGT. The CDR3 DNA reads TGTGCCAGCAGTTACCAGGGAGGCACCGGGGAGCTGTTTTTT. Encoded protein: CASSYQGGTGELFF.

There are a few counts of this clonotype. The chain is built from TRBV11-3 and TRBJ2-1, with 8 bases lining up with TRBD1. Germline values: CDR1 SGHNT, CDR2 YENEEA. The ends lost 1 base at V and 2 bases at J; junction bases unmatched: 1. The CDR3 has 15 amino acids. The CDR3 sequence is CASSLGTGPYNEQFF. The CDR3 DNA reads as TGTGCCAGCAGCTTAGGGACAGGGCCCTACAATGAGCAGTTCTTC.

This clonotype was counted many times. This chain connects TRBV10-3 to TRBJ2-2; 12 bases fit TRBD2. This CDR3 has 16 amino acids. Trimming at V came to 4 bases and at J to 3 bases, leaving 3 bases not matched to a gene. The germline V gene encodes CDR1 ENHRY and CDR2 SYGVKD. In nucleotides, the CDR3 is TGTGCCATCAGTGGACTAGCGGGGGCCGACACCGGGGAGCTGTTTTTT. It is translated as CAISGLAGADTGELFF.

This clonotype showed up many times. The rearrangement joins TRBV6-1 to TRBJ1-1; D gene ambiguous. V was clipped by 5 bases and J by 2 bases, with 9 bases between them. The CDR3 extends over 13 amino acids. Germline V gene data show CDR1 as MNHNS and CDR2 as SASEGT. CDR3 sequence: CASSTRANTEAFF. Written as DNA, the CDR3 is TGTGCCAGCAGTACCCGGGCCAACACTGAAGCTTTCTTT.

The sample holds many counts of this clonotype. The rearrangement uses TRBV10-3 and TRBJ1-1; 7 bases align to TRBD1. The CDR3 spans 16 residues. Per the germline V gene, CDR1 is ENHRY and CDR2 is SYGVKD. J gave up 0 bases and V 7 bases, and 11 bases lay outside the gene matches. CDR3 bases: TGTGCCATCAAGTCAGGGGGGTTAGAACTGAACACTGAAGCTTTCTTT. Translated, it gives CAIKSGGLELNTEAFF.

This clonotype showed up many times. V is TRBV2 and J is TRBJ2-1; 7 nucleotides line up with TRBD1. With 2 bases clipped from V and 3 bases from J, the junction kept 10 bases outside the gene matches. CDR3 length equals 17 residues. Germline loops: CDR1 SNHLY, CDR2 FYNNEI. CDR3 sequence reads: CASSESLGQSIYNEQFF. Written as DNA, the CDR3 is TGTGCCAGCAGTGAAAGTCTGGGACAGTCCATCTACAATGAGCAGTTCTTC.

This clonotype was observed a handful of times. V is TRBV4-2 and J is TRBJ2-3; D is ambiguous. CDR3 length: 15 amino acids. V was shortened by 0 bases and J by 0 bases, with 7 bases between the two germline ends. Germline V gene data show CDR1 as LGHNA and CDR2 as YNFKEQ. This chain's CDR3 is CASSQELDSTDTQYF. The CDR3 bases are TGTGCCAGCAGCCAAGAACTTGATAGCACAGATACGCAGTATTTT.

This clonotype was counted at least ten times. The chain joins TRBV4-2 to TRBJ2-5, with TRBD2 matching over 8 bases. The germline V gene encodes CDR1 LGHNA and CDR2 YNFKEQ. Losses at the gene ends were 0 bases for V and 7 bases for J; bases not matched to a gene: 7. The CDR3 contains 15 residues. CDR3 DNA: TGTGCCAGCAGCCAAGATGTCAGCGGGAGAGGGACCCAGTACTTC. Protein product: CASSQDVSGRGTQYF.

In this sample, this clonotype turned up many times. The rearrangement joins TRBV3-1 to TRBJ2-5; 10 positions match TRBD2. This CDR3 region has 14 residues. Per germline, CDR1 LGHDT and CDR2 YNNKEL (reference sequence). Trimming at V came to 1 base and at J to 6 bases, leaving 2 bases not matched to a gene. CDR3 loop: CASSQVAGGKTQYF. Here the CDR3 DNA reads TGTGCCAGCAGCCAAGTAGCGGGGGGAAAGACCCAGTACTTC.

There are many counts of this clonotype. This chain connects TRBV27 to TRBJ2-1; 8 nucleotides align to TRBD2. The CDR3 runs 13 residues. With 6 bases clipped from V and 8 bases from J, the junction kept 6 bases outside the gene matches. The germline V gene has CDR1 MNHEY and CDR2 SMNVEV (reference sequence). The CDR3 loop is CASRRAGEYEQFF. CDR3 DNA: TGTGCCAGCAGAAGAGCGGGAGAGTATGAGCAGTTCTTC.

This clonotype was counted between two and nine times. This chain links TRBV6-2 or TRBV6-3 with TRBJ1-1; perhaps TRBD1 as D (6 bases). This CDR3 has 15 amino acids. Deletions cut 6 bases from V and 4 bases from J, with 18 bases between. Germline CDR1 and CDR2: MNHEY and SVGEGT. The DNA for the CDR3 is TGTGCCAGCAGACAAGGGGGTGGGCGCACCACTGAAGCTTTCTTT. Its translation: CASRQGGGRTTEAFF.

The table lists this clonotype with a count of one. The chain recombines TRBV20-1 with TRBJ2-7, with D possibly matching TRBD1 (6 bases). Germline CDR1 DFQATT, CDR2 SNEGSKA (reference sequence). The CDR3 has 15 amino acids. V dropped 0 bases and J dropped 4 bases, with 16 bases sitting between them. The CDR3 nucleotides read TGCAGTGCTAGAGATCTCGCAGGGGTCTTTTACGAGCAGTACTTC. Translation gives CSARDLAGVFYEQYF.

This rearrangement joins TRBV29-1 to TRBJ2-4, with a tentative D call TRBD2 (6 bases). The germline CDR1 and CDR2 sequences are SQVTM and ANQGSEA. This CDR3 contains 14 residues. The germline V and J ends were trimmed by 4 bases and 8 bases, with 18 bases remaining between them. The CDR3 DNA reads TGCAGCGTTGTGTACGGGGGAGAGGTAGACATTCAGTACTTC. This encodes CSVVYGGEVDIQYF.

In this sample, this clonotype turned up many times. This rearrangement joins TRBV5-6 to TRBJ2-7, with 8 bases fitting TRBD1. Unmatched junction bases numbered 8, after V lost 3 bases and J lost 9 bases. This CDR3 has 13 residues. Germline V gives CDR1 SGHDT, CDR2 YYEEEE. The CDR3 is CASSSDRGPMQYF. The CDR3 DNA reads as TGTGCCAGCAGCTCTGACAGGGGCCCCATGCAGTACTTC.

This clonotype was seen a few times. The V and J genes are TRBV9 and TRBJ2-7; the match to TRBD1 covers 8 bases. The CDR3 has 18 amino acids. Germline V gene data show CDR1 as SGDLS and CDR2 as YYNGEE. With V trimmed by 0 bases and J by 2 bases, 13 bases remained unmatched. CDR3 region: CASSVGTNDRGLPYEQYF. The DNA for the CDR3 is TGTGCCAGCAGCGTAGGAACCAACGACAGGGGACTTCCCTACGAGCAGTACTTC.

V and J are TRBV5-5 and TRBJ2-3; D remains unclear. The CDR3 is 14 amino acids. Trimming left V 2 bases short and J 4 bases short, with 11 bases between. The germline V gene encodes CDR1 SGHKS and CDR2 YYEKEE (reference sequence). The CDR3 loop reads CASSFHGRADTQYF. The DNA of the CDR3 is TGTGCCAGCAGCTTCCATGGACGCGCAGATACGCAGTATTTT.

This clonotype has only a few counts. The rearrangement links TRBV20-1 to TRBJ2-2; D unclear. CDR3 length: 16 amino acids. Germline CDR1 and CDR2: DFQATT and SNEGSKA (reference sequence). Trimming took off 3 bases at V and 0 bases at J, with 14 bases between the two ends. CDR3 sequence: CSASPPQRANTGELFF. For the CDR3, the DNA is TGCAGTGCTAGTCCTCCGCAGAGAGCGAACACCGGGGAGCTGTTTTTT.

This clonotype has a handful of counts. This chain links TRBV7-2 with TRBJ1-2; TRBD1 matches 7 bases. The CDR3 has 13 amino acids. V gave up 6 bases and J gave up 11 bases; unmatched junction bases: 12. CDR1 and CDR2 (germline): SGHTA, FQGNSA. CDR3 protein: CASRDPGQPSYTF. CDR3 DNA: TGTGCCAGCAGAGATCCGGGACAGCCTTCATACACCTTC. The full variable domain, rest sourced from reference TRBV7-2 and TRBJ1-2, is GAGVSQSPSNKVTEKGKDVELRCDPISGHTALYWYRQSLGQGLEFLIYFQGNSAPDKSGLPSDRFSAERTGGSVSTLTIQRTQQEDSAVYLCASRDPGQPSYTFGSGTRLTVV.

This chain connects TRBV29-1 to TRBJ2-1; D possibly corresponds to TRBD1 (6 bases). Trimming shortened V by 4 bases and J by 2 bases, and 9 bases separated the two germline ends. Germline V gives CDR1 SQVTM, CDR2 ANQGSEA. The CDR3 is 13 amino acids. The CDR3 sequence: CSVGGPAYNEQFF. CDR3 nucleotides: TGCAGCGTTGGGGGGCCCGCCTACAATGAGCAGTTCTTC.

This clonotype was counted many times. The chain carries TRBV4-2 and TRBJ1-2, with a tentative D call TRBD1 (5 bases). This CDR3 has 13 residues. Germline V CDR1 and CDR2: LGHNA, YNFKEQ. Trimming cost V 0 bases and J 7 bases, with 9 bases left between them. DNA for the CDR3: TGTGCCAGCAGCCAAGATCAGGGCTTTGGCTACACCTTC. Its protein product is CASSQDQGFGYTF.

At least ten counts were recorded for this clonotype. This sequence joins TRBV12-3 or TRBV12-4 and TRBJ2-7, with 7 positions matching TRBD1. The ends lost 6 bases at V and 6 bases at J; junction bases unmatched: 20. The CDR3 consists of 17 residues. In DNA, the CDR3 is TGTGCCAGCAGCGGAGGAATAGCCGGGACAGCTTTCCCCGAGCAGTACTTC. Translating gives CASSGGIAGTAFPEQYF.

This clonotype was seen at least ten times. This rearrangement joins TRBV20-1 to TRBJ2-1; D ambiguous. The V end was cut by 0 bases, the J end by 5 bases, with 11 bases between. The germline CDR1 and CDR2 sequences are DFQATT and SNEGSKA (reference sequence). This CDR3 region has 14 residues. CDR3 in amino acids: CSARDMGTHNEQFF. The CDR3 bases are TGCAGTGCTAGAGATATGGGCACCCACAATGAGCAGTTCTTC.